Each of the 24 T cell receptor beta chains below was sequenced from the same sample in a study of T cells and copy number aberrations in small-cell lung cancer. Measured with immunoSEQ multiplex PCR; TCRdb has only the in-frame clones, and not every one. The repertoire holds approximately 500 clones, with 75% to 90% as singletons. The sequencing sample was made of tumor tissue. These receptors all come from a man in his 60s with small cell lung cancer.

The chain joins TRBV7-9 to TRBJ2-7; weak D call: TRBD1 (6 bases). The CDR3 length is 16 residues. Per germline, CDR1 SEHNR and CDR2 FQNEAQ (reference sequence). The germline V and J ends were trimmed by 1 base and 3 bases, with 16 bases remaining between them. The CDR3 nucleotides are TGTGCCAGCAGCTTAGAAGTTGGGGGCCGGGGCTACGAGCAGTACTTC. Translating it yields CASSLEVGGRGYEQYF.

The V gene is TRBV9, the J gene TRBJ2-3; perhaps TRBD2 as D (6 bases). CDR3 length equals 14 residues. V shed 0 bases and J shed 4 bases, with 9 bases lying between them. Germline V gene data show CDR1 as SGDLS and CDR2 as YYNGEE. The chain's CDR3 is CASSVERLADTQYF. CDR3 DNA: TGTGCCAGCAGCGTAGAGCGACTAGCAGATACGCAGTATTTT.

The chain uses TRBV2 and TRBJ1-1; D is unresolved. Germline V CDR1 and CDR2: SNHLY, FYNNEI. V lost 6 bases and J lost 3, with 11 bases in between. The CDR3 consists of 13 residues. CDR3 region: CASSALEDTEAFF. DNA for the CDR3: TGTGCCAGCAGCGCTTTGGAGGACACTGAAGCTTTCTTT.

Regarding this clone: Mismatch with germline at one junction end may stem from a read error. This sequence joins TRBV9 and TRBJ1-1; 9 nucleotides agree with TRBD1. Germline V gene data show CDR1 as SGDLS and CDR2 as YYNGEE. This CDR3 has 14 amino acids. DNA of the CDR3: TGTGCCAGCAGCGAACAGGGGGCGGGCACTGAAGTTTTCTTT. It specifies CASSEQGAGTEVFF. Full variable domain (outside the CDR3, taken from reference TRBV9 and TRBJ1-1): DSGVTQTPKHLITATGQRVTLRCSPRSGDLSVYWYQQSLDQGLQFLIQYYNGEERAKGNILERFSAQQFPDLHSELNLSSLELGDSALYFCASSEQGAGTEVFFGQGTRLTVV.

This clone has a handful of counts. J is TRBJ1-3 and V is TRBV15; D unresolved. Germline-derived CDR1 and CDR2 are LNHNV and YYDKDF (reference sequence). This CDR3 is built from 16 residues. V was pared by 2 bases and J by 0 bases, with 11 bases between. CDR3 in amino acids: CATSRTVQDSGNTIYF. In DNA, the CDR3 is TGTGCCACCAGCAGAACGGTGCAAGACTCTGGAAACACCATATATTTT.

This clone showed up just once. This chain uses TRBV9 with TRBJ2-5; 12 bases are a match to TRBD2. V was clipped by 2 bases and J by 4 bases; unmatched bases: 6. Germline lookup yields CDR1 SGDLS and CDR2 YYNGEE. The CDR3 is 16 residues long. CDR3 DNA sequence: TGTGCCAGCAGCGTGGCTAGCGGGAGGGCCGGAGAGACCCAGTACTTC. Protein: CASSVASGRAGETQYF.

This clone has only one observation. V is TRBV19 and J is TRBJ1-1; D not certain. The germline V gene encodes CDR1 LNHDA and CDR2 SQIVND (reference sequence). This CDR3 is 13 amino acids long. Trimming removed 3 bases at V and 0 bases at J, with 5 bases between. For the CDR3, the DNA is TGTGCCAGTAGTATTAAAGTGAACACTGAAGCTTTCTTT. As protein: CASSIKVNTEAFF.

The V and J genes are TRBV6-6 and TRBJ1-2, with no clear D. Between the trimmed V and J ends, which lost 3 bases and 5 bases, there was a span of 13 bases. The CDR3 runs to 14 residues. The germline V gene encodes CDR1 MNHNY and CDR2 SVGAGI (reference sequence). The CDR3 loop is CASSYLALWYGYTF. The DNA of the CDR3 is TGTGCCAGCAGTTATCTTGCCCTCTGGTATGGCTACACCTTC.

This sequence joins TRBV9 and TRBJ1-3; D is undetermined. Germline lookup yields CDR1 SGDLS and CDR2 YYNGEE. The CDR3 runs to 15 residues. Trimming pared 0 bases from V and 0 bases from J, leaving 7 bases between. CDR3 bases: TGTGCCAGCAGCGTAGTTCCTCGCTCTGGAAACACCATATATTTT. It is translated as CASSVVPRSGNTIYF.

The CDR3 protein is CAWSVGVEGQPQHF. The CDR3 nucleotides read TGTGCCTGGAGTGTGGGGGTCGAGGGTCAGCCCCAGCATTTT. The chain uses TRBV30 and TRBJ1-5; D possibly corresponds to TRBD1 (5 bases). This CDR3 region has 14 residues. The germline V gene encodes CDR1 GTSNPN and CDR2 SVGIG (reference sequence). V was clipped by 0 bases and J by 6 bases, with 12 bases between them.

In its sample, this clone was seen a few times. The V call is TRBV5-4, the J call TRBJ1-2, with TRBD1 matching over 7 bases. CDR1 and CDR2 (germline): SGHNT, YYREEE (reference sequence). This CDR3 has 15 amino acids. J lost 2 bases, V lost 4 bases, and 8 bases had no gene match. CDR3 coding DNA: TGTGCCAGCAGCCCTCCGGGACAGAGAAACTATGGCTACACCTTC. The encoded protein is CASSPPGQRNYGYTF.

This clone was detected only a few times. The CDR3 nucleotides read TGTGCCAGCACCAGGGTCCGCCTTCAAGAGACCCAGTACTTC. Residues: CASTRVRLQETQYF. This rearrangement joins TRBV7-9 to TRBJ2-5; weak D call: TRBD1 (5 bases). The V gene's germline CDR1 is SEHNR and CDR2 FQNEAQ (reference sequence). This CDR3 is built from 14 residues. Trimming took 7 bases from V and 2 from J, leaving 14 bases between them.

This clone was seen only once. The chain combines TRBV6-5 with TRBJ1-5; possibly TRBD1 for D (6 bases). This CDR3 is 14 amino acids long. Germline V lookup: CDR1 MNHEY, CDR2 SVGAGI. V was trimmed by 6 bases and J by 3 bases, leaving 12 bases between them. CDR3: CASRRGGTNQPQHF. CDR3 in DNA: TGTGCCAGCAGAAGGGGGGGGACCAATCAGCCCCAGCATTTT.

The V gene is TRBV5-6, the J gene TRBJ2-7, with 9 bases fitting TRBD1. The V gene end was trimmed by 0 bases and the J gene end by 3 bases; junction bases not matched to a gene: 1. Germline V gene sequence: CDR1 SGHDT, CDR2 YYEEEE. CDR3 length: 14 amino acids. In DNA, the CDR3 is TGTGCCAGCAGCTTGGGACAGGGGGACTACGAGCAGTACTTC. Its protein product is CASSLGQGDYEQYF.

The genes are TRBV27 and TRBJ1-1; D is ambiguous. This CDR3 comprises 14 residues. Germline V lookup: CDR1 MNHEY, CDR2 SMNVEV (reference sequence). The V end was cut by 4 bases, the J end by 3 bases, with 12 bases between. CDR3 sequence: CASSWGVRDTEAFF. In DNA form, the CDR3 reads TGTGCCAGCAGTTGGGGTGTGAGGGACACTGAAGCTTTCTTT.

This rearrangement joins TRBV10-3 to TRBJ2-1, with D maybe TRBD2 (6 bases). CDR1 and CDR2 from the germline V gene are ENHRY and SYGVKD. V lost 2 bases to trimming and J lost 4 bases, with 9 bases between them. The length of the CDR3 is 14 residues. The CDR3 DNA sequence: TGTGCCATCAGTGAGCTGGAGGGTTACAATGAGCAGTTCTTC. This sequence encodes CAISELEGYNEQFF.

The chain has TRBV28 and TRBJ2-1; no clear D gene. The CDR3 is made up of 16 amino acids. Per germline, CDR1 MDHEN and CDR2 SYDVKM. V lost 6 bases, J lost 2 bases, and 17 bases lay in between. CDR3 protein: CASRKSRDFAYNEQFF. DNA of the CDR3: TGTGCCAGCAGAAAATCTAGAGATTTTGCCTACAATGAGCAGTTCTTC.

The chain uses TRBV6-4 and TRBJ2-1, with TRBD1 matching 9 bases. CDR1 is MRHNA, CDR2 SNTAGT, per germline. The CDR3 spans 14 residues. The V gene end was trimmed by 0 bases and the J gene end by 6 bases; junction bases not matched to a gene: 0. CDR3 in DNA: TGTGCCAGCAGTGACTCGACAGGGGGCAATGAGCAGTTCTTC. This sequence encodes CASSDSTGGNEQFF.

This chain links TRBV6-6 with TRBJ2-1, with TRBD2 matching over 13 bases. CDR1 is MNHNY, CDR2 SVGAGI, per germline (reference sequence). V shed 5 bases and J 10 bases; nucleotides not matched to a gene: 11. The CDR3 totals 16 residues. In DNA form, the CDR3 reads TGTGCCAGCAGTGGGACTAGCGGGAACCGTATCACAGAGCAGTTCTTC. It codes for CASSGTSGNRITEQFF.

The chain combines TRBV10-3 with TRBJ2-7; D is undetermined. Trimming took 2 bases from V and 5 from J, leaving 4 bases between them. CDR1 is ENHRY and CDR2 is SYGVKD in the germline V gene. This CDR3 region has 11 residues. The CDR3 nucleotides read TGTGCCATCAGTGAGGGCCACGAGCAGTACTTC. As protein: CAISEGHEQYF.

V is TRBV5-1 and J is TRBJ1-5; D ambiguous. CDR3 length: 15 amino acids. Germline CDR1 SGHRS, CDR2 YFSETQ. Trimming removed 2 bases at V and 0 bases at J, with 9 bases between. The CDR3: CASSLSGGSNQPQHF. CDR3 nucleotide sequence: TGCGCCAGCAGCTTAAGCGGTGGTAGCAATCAGCCCCAGCATTTT.

Remarks on this clone: The junction departs from the called germline gene at one end, perhaps through a read error. V and J are TRBV29-1 and TRBJ2-3; 11 bases align to TRBD2. There are 12 residues in the CDR3. The germline CDR1 and CDR2 sequences are SQVTM and ANQGSEA. This CDR3 is CSVEPIAGGPNF. The CDR3 bases are TGCAGCGTTGAACCAATAGCGGGAGGGCCAAATTTT.

The V and J genes are TRBV6-1 and TRBJ1-5; D is unresolved. The germline V gene has CDR1 MNHNS and CDR2 SASEGT. CDR3 size: 15 residues. Trimming stripped 3 bases from V and 3 bases from J, with 12 bases between. CDR3 sequence: CASSEYKGYNQPQHF. The CDR3 nucleotides read TGTGCCAGCAGTGAGTACAAGGGCTACAATCAGCCCCAGCATTTT.

The CDR3 loop is CASSPGLSSGNTIYF. CDR3 nucleotides: TGTGCCAGCAGCCCCGGACTCAGCTCTGGAAACACCATATATTTT. This chain links TRBV5-4 with TRBJ1-3, with D unresolved. This CDR3 comprises 15 residues. The V and J ends lost 4 bases and 0 bases respectively, with 11 bases between them. The germline V gene encodes CDR1 SGHNT and CDR2 YYREEE (reference sequence). Using reference TRBV5-4 and TRBJ1-3 for the parts outside the CDR3, the full variable domain is ETGVTQSPTHLIKTRGQQVTLRCSSQSGHNTVSWYQQALGQGPQFIFQYYREEENGRGNFPPRFSGLQFPNYSSELNVNALELDDSALYLCASSPGLSSGNTIYFGEGSWLTVV.